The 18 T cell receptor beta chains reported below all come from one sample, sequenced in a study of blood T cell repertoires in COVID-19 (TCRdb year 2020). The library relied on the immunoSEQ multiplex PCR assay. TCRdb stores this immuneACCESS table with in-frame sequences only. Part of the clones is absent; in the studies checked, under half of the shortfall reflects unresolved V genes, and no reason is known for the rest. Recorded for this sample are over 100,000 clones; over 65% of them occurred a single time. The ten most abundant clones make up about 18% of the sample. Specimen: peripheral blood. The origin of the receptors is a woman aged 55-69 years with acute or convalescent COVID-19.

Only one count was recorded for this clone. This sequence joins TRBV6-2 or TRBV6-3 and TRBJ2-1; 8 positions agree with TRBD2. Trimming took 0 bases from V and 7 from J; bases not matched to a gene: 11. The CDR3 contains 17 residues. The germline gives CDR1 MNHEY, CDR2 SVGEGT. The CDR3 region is CASSYSGLGLKSNEQFF. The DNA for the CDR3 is TGTGCCAGCAGTTACTCGGGACTAGGATTGAAAAGTAATGAGCAGTTCTTC.

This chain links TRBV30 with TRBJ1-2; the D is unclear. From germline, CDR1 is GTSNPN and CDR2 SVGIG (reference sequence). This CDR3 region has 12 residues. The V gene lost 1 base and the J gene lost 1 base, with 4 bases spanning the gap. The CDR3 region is CAWSGLNYGYTF. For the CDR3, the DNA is TGTGCCTGGAGTGGTCTTAACTATGGCTACACCTTC.

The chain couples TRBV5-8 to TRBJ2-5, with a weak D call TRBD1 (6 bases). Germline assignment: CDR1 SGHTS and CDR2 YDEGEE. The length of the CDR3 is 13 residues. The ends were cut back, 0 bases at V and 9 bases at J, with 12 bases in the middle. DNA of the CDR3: TGTGCCAGCAGCTTGGAACTTCACAGGGCCCAGTACTTC. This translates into CASSLELHRAQYF.

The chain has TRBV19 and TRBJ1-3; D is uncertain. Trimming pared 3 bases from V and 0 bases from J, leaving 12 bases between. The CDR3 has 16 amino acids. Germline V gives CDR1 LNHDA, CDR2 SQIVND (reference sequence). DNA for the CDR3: TGTGCCAGTAGTATGTTACAGACGAGCTCTGGAAACACCATATATTTT. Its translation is CASSMLQTSSGNTIYF.

The CDR3 DNA sequence: TGCGCCAGCAGCTTGGAAGGGGGAACGGGAAACACCATATATTTT. Its protein product is CASSLEGGTGNTIYF. This chain uses TRBV5-1 with TRBJ1-3, with D possibly being TRBD1 (6 bases). CDR3 size: 15 residues. The V and J ends lost 0 bases and 4 bases respectively, with 11 bases between them. Germline CDR1 reads SGHRS; CDR2 reads YFSETQ.

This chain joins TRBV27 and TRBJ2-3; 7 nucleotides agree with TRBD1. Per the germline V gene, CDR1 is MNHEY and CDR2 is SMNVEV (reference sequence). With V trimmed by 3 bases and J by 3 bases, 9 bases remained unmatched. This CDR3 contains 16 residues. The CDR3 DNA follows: TGTGCCAGCAGTTTCACCGACAGGGCCCCGACAGATACGCAGTATTTT. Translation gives CASSFTDRAPTDTQYF.

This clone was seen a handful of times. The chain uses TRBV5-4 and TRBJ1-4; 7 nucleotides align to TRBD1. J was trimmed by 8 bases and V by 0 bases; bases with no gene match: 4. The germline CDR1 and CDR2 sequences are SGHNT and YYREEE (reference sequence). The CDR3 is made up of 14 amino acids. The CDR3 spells CASSLDPGGEKLFF. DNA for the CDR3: TGTGCCAGCAGCTTGGACCCAGGGGGGGAAAAACTGTTTTTT.

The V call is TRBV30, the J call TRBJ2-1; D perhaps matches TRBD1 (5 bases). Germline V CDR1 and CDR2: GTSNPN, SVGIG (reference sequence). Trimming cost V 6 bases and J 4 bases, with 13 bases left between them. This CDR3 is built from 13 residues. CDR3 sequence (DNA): TGTGCCTGCCACCCCGACAGATACAATGAGCAGTTCTTC. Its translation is CACHPDRYNEQFF.

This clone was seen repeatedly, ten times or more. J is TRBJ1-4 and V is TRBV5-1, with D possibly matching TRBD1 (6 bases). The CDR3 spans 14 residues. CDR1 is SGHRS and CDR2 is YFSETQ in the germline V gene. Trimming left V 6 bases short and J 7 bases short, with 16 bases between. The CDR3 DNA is TGCGCCAGCAAAGGGGGAAGGTACGGTGAAAAACTGTTTTTT. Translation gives CASKGGRYGEKLFF.

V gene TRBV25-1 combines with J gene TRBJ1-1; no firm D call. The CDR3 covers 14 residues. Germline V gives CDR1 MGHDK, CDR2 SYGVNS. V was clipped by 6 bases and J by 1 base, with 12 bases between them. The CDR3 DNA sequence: TGTGCCAGCAGAGCTGGTACCAAGAACACTGAAGCTTTCTTT. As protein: CASRAGTKNTEAFF.

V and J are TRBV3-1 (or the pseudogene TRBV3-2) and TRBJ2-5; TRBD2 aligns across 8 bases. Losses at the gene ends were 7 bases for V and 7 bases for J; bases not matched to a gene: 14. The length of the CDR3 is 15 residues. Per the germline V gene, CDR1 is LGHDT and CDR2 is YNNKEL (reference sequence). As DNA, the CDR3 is TGTGCCAGCACCCTACGGGCTAGCGGGCCCGGGACCCAGTACTTC. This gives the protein CASTLRASGPGTQYF.

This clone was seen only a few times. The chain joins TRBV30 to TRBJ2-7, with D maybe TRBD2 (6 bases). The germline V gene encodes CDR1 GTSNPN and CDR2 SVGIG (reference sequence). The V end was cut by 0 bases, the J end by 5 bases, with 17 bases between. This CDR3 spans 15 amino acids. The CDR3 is CAWSVWGTAQNEQYF. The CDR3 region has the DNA TGTGCCTGGAGTGTATGGGGGACTGCCCAAAACGAGCAGTACTTC.

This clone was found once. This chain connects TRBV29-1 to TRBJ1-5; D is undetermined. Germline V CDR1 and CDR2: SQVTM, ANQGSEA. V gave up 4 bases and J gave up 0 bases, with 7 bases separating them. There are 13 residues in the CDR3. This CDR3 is CSVGPGSNQPQHF. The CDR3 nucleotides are TGCAGCGTTGGTCCAGGTAGCAATCAGCCCCAGCATTTT.

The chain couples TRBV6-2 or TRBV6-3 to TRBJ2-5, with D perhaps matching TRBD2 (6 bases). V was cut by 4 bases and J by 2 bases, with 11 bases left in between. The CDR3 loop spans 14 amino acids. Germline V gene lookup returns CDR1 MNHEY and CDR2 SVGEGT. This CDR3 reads CASSSSGTQETQYF. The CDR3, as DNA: TGTGCCAGCAGTTCTTCAGGGACTCAAGAGACCCAGTACTTC.

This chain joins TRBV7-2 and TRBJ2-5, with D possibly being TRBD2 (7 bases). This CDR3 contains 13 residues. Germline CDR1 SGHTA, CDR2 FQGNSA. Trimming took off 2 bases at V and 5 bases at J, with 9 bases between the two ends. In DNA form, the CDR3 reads TGTGCCAGCAGCTTAAAGGGGGGGGAGACCCAGTACTTC. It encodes CASSLKGGETQYF.

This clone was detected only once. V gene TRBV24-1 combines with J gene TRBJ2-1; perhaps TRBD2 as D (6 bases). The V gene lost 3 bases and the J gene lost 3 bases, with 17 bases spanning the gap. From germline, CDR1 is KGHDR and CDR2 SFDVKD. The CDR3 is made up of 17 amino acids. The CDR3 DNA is TGTGCCACCAGTGATGGGTTAGTCGGGAGCGGCTACAATGAGCAGTTCTTC. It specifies CATSDGLVGSGYNEQFF.

The CDR3 bases are TGTGCCAGCAGTGAAAGGTGGGACAGGGGCGCCTCTGGGGCCAACGTCCTGACTTTC. It codes for CASSERWDRGASGANVLTF. V usage is TRBV6-1 and J usage is TRBJ2-6; 10 bases align to TRBD1. The J segment lost 0 bases and the V segment lost 2 bases, leaving 7 bases of the junction unmatched. CDR1 is MNHNS, CDR2 SASEGT, per germline. The CDR3 runs 19 residues.

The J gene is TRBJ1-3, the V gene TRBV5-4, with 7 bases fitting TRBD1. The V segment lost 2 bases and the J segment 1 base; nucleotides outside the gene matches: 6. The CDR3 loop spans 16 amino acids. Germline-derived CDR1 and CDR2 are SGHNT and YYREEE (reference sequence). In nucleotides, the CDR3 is TGTGCCAGCAGCTTACAGGGGCGCAGGTCTGGAAACACCATATATTTT. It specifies CASSLQGRRSGNTIYF.